The table lists the clone carrying this TCR beta chain with many counts. The antigen remains undetermined. Each diagnosis was grounded in clinical symptoms, serum thyroxine and TRAb, thyroid ultrasound, and orbital computed tomography. Source material for PBMCs was about 11 ml fresh peripheral blood. The CDR3 is 15 residues long. V was trimmed by 3 bases and J by 1 base, leaving 13 bases between them. The sample belongs to a study of T cells in Graves' hyperthyroidism and ophthalmopathy. About the research overall: Peripheral blood sampling occurred at initial diagnosis, before any treatment.

Using RNA transcripts as the source, TCR beta CDR3 regions were amplified. An initial round of RT-PCR targeting the TCR CDR3 relied on the HTBI primer set. TCRdb re-called the multiplex PCR reads with MiXCR, one entry per CDR3 protein. Among 450,000 to 500,000 distinct CDR3 sequences listed, about 22% were seen once. Study conclusions and caveats: Blood shared most expanded thyroid clonotypes above 0.001.

Sequenced: blood. The chain combines TRBV12-3 or TRBV12-4 with TRBJ2-7; the D gene is possibly TRBD1 (5 bases). The clonotype was recovered from a woman in her sixties or seventies with Graves' ophthalmopathy. CDR3 region: CASSFPYRPSYEQYF. The CDR3 DNA sequence: TGTGCCAGCAGTTTTCCCTACAGGCCTTCCTACGAGCAGTACTTC.